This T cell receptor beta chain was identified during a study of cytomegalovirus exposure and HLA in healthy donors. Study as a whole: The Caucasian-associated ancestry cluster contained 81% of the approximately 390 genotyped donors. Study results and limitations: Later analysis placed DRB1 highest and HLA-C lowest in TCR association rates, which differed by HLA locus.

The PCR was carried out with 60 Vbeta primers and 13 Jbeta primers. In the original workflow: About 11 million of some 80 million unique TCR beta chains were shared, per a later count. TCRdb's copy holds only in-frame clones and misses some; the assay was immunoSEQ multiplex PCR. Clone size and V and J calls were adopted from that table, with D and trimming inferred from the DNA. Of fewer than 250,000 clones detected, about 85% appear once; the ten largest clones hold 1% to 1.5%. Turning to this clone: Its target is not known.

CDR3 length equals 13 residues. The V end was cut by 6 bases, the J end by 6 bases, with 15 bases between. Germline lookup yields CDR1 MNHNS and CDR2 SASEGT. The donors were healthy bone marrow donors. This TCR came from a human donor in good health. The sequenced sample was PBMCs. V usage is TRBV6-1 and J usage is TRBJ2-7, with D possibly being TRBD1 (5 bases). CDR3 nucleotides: TGTGCCAGCAGCCGAAGGTCAGGGTTCGAGCAGTACTTC. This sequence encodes CASSRRSGFEQYF.